This entry lists 28 T cell receptor beta chains sequenced from one sample in a study of cytomegalovirus exposure and HLA in healthy donors. PCR used 60 Vbeta primers and 13 Jbeta primers. Here immunoSEQ multiplex PCR was the method, and the copy in TCRdb shows in-frame clones only, minus some. The table has about 60,000 clones, around 80% seen once; the top ten hold approximately 4.3%. The sample consisted of PBMCs. The source is a woman aged 25 to 39 in good health and CMV-seronegative.

This clone has a single count. In DNA, the CDR3 is TGCGCCAGCAGCCAAGTTTCGGTCAGGGTAGCTGAAAAACTGTTTTTT. Protein product: CASSQVSVRVAEKLFF. This chain uses TRBV4-1 with TRBJ1-4, with D possibly matching TRBD1 (5 bases). V lost 1 base and J lost 7, with 16 bases in between. Germline V gene lookup returns CDR1 MGHRA and CDR2 YSYEKL. The CDR3 loop spans 16 amino acids.

On this clone: This sample also contains other DNA sequences that code for the same CDR3. J is TRBJ1-2 and V is TRBV5-6; D unresolved. Trimming took off 0 bases at V and 8 bases at J, with 8 bases between the two ends. This CDR3 is 12 amino acids long. Germline CDR1 reads SGHDT; CDR2 reads YYEEEE. The CDR3 DNA reads TGTGCCAGCAGCTTGGGGGGAGCGGGCTACACCTTC. This codes for CASSLGGAGYTF.

The J gene is TRBJ1-2, the V gene TRBV27; weak D call: TRBD1 (6 bases). The V and J ends lost 0 bases and 5 bases respectively, with 7 bases between them. CDR1 is MNHEY and CDR2 is SMNVEV in the germline V gene (reference sequence). The CDR3 contains 13 residues. For the CDR3, the DNA is TGTGCCAGCAGTTTATCGCAGGGGTATGGCTACACCTTC. Residues: CASSLSQGYGYTF.

This chain connects TRBV13 to TRBJ2-1; the D gene is possibly TRBD2 (6 bases). Trimming left V 8 bases short and J 3 bases short, with 14 bases between. The CDR3 sequence is 14 residues long. CDR1 is PRHDT, CDR2 FYEKMQ, per germline (reference sequence). The CDR3 nucleotides are TGTGCCAGCGTAGCGGCGGGGCTCTACAATGAGCAGTTCTTC. It yields the protein CASVAAGLYNEQFF.

The chain links TRBV5-1 to TRBJ2-5, with TRBD1 identical over 9 bases. Unmatched junction bases numbered 6, after V lost 4 bases and J lost 5 bases. CDR3 size: 14 residues. The germline CDR1 and CDR2 sequences are SGHRS and YFSETQ. The CDR3 DNA is TGCGCCAGCAGCGCCTGGGACAGGGAGGAGACCCAGTACTTC. Residues: CASSAWDREETQYF. Full variable domain (rest looked up from reference TRBV5-1 and TRBJ2-5): KAGVTQTPRYLIKTRGQQVTLSCSPISGHRSVSWYQQTPGQGLQFLFEYFSETQRNKGNFPGRFSGRQFSNSRSEMNVSTLELGDSALYLCASSAWDREETQYFGPGTRLLVL.

The CDR3: CASSQGQTDTQYF. The CDR3 bases are TGCGCCAGCAGCCAAGGGCAAACAGATACGCAGTATTTT. The rearrangement uses TRBV4-1 and TRBJ2-3, with D unresolved. Germline V lookup: CDR1 MGHRA, CDR2 YSYEKL. The CDR3 has 13 amino acids. Trimming cost V 1 base and J 3 bases, with 5 bases left between them.

CDR3 DNA sequence: TGTGCCAGCAGCACAGGGATCGCCAAAAACATTCAGTACTTC. It specifies CASSTGIAKNIQYF. The chain combines TRBV27 with TRBJ2-4, with D possibly being TRBD1 (6 bases). This CDR3 is built from 14 residues. Trimming pared 6 bases from V and 1 base from J, leaving 10 bases between. Germline loops: CDR1 MNHEY, CDR2 SMNVEV (reference sequence).

Notes on this clone: Distinct nucleotide sequences in the sample also encode this CDR3. The rearrangement joins TRBV30 to TRBJ1-5; perhaps TRBD1 as D (6 bases). The CDR3 runs to 14 residues. Trimming stripped 0 bases from V and 4 bases from J, with 10 bases between. Germline V CDR1 and CDR2: GTSNPN, SVGIG (reference sequence). The CDR3 DNA reads TGTGCCTGGAGTGTACAGGGAGGGAATCAGCCCCAGCATTTT. Its translation: CAWSVQGGNQPQHF.

This sequence joins TRBV4-1 and TRBJ1-2, with 9 bases identical to TRBD1. V trimming: 7 bases; J trimming: 5 bases; junction bases outside the gene matches: 14. Germline-derived CDR1 and CDR2 are MGHRA and YSYEKL. The CDR3 extends over 16 amino acids. The DNA of the CDR3 is TGCGCCAGCACCAAAGAGGAGGGACAGGGCTTTTATGGCTACACCTTC. It is translated as CASTKEEGQGFYGYTF.

This clone showed up just a few times. The chain employs TRBV27 and TRBJ1-6, with D hard to call. This CDR3 spans 15 amino acids. The V end lost 5 bases, the J end lost 9 bases, and 17 bases lay between the germline ends. The germline V gene has CDR1 MNHEY and CDR2 SMNVEV (reference sequence). CDR3 nucleotides: TGTGCCAGCAGTAGAATCCGGGAGACCGGTTCACCCCTCCACTTT. Amino acids: CASSRIRETGSPLHF.

V gene TRBV29-1 combines with J gene TRBJ1-1; possible D gene TRBD1, 6 bases. The CDR3 is 15 amino acids. The ends were cut back, 2 bases at V and 5 bases at J, with 18 bases in the middle. Germline CDR1 is SQVTM and CDR2 is ANQGSEA. Here the CDR3 DNA reads TGCAGCGTTGAAATGAGACGGTTGGGGGCGACTGAAGCTTTCTTT. Its translation is CSVEMRRLGATEAFF.

The V and J genes are TRBV14 and TRBJ2-1; no clear D. Germline V CDR1 and CDR2: SGHDN, FVKESK. This CDR3 region has 15 residues. V was cut by 3 bases and J by 0 bases, with 9 bases left in between. CDR3 protein: CASSQYFSSYNEQFF. The CDR3 coding sequence is TGTGCCAGCAGCCAGTACTTTAGCTCCTACAATGAGCAGTTCTTC. Complete variable domain (other parts from reference TRBV14 and TRBJ2-1): EAGVTQFPSHSVIEKGQTVTLRCDPISGHDNLYWYRRVMGKEIKFLLHFVKESKQDESGMPNNRFLAERTGGTYSTLKVQPAELEDSGVYFCASSQYFSSYNEQFFGPGTRLTVL.

The genes are TRBV7-7 and TRBJ2-5; TRBD1 matches at 7 bases. V dropped 5 bases and J dropped 7; count of bases not matched to a gene: 10. Looked up from germline, CDR1 is SSHAT and CDR2 is FNYEAQ (reference sequence). The CDR3 extends over 14 amino acids. CDR3 residues: CASSPGTADRTQYF. Here the CDR3 DNA reads TGTGCCAGCAGCCCCGGGACAGCGGATAGGACCCAGTACTTC.

V usage is TRBV30 and J usage is TRBJ1-1; D is uncertain. Germline lookup yields CDR1 GTSNPN and CDR2 SVGIG (reference sequence). The CDR3 runs 14 residues. Trimming removed 0 bases at V and 1 base at J, with 9 bases between. CDR3 loop: CAWSVLVSNTEAFF. The CDR3 DNA is TGTGCCTGGAGTGTACTTGTATCGAACACTGAAGCTTTCTTT. Based on the CDR3 plus reference TRBV30 and TRBJ1-1, the full variable domain is SQTIHQWPATLVQPVGSPLSLECTVEGTSNPNLYWYRQAAGRGLQLLFYSVGIGQISSEVPQNLSASRPQDRQFILSSKKLLLSDSGFYLCAWSVLVSNTEAFFGQGTRLTVV.

There are a few counts of this clone. Sequence at one end of the junction differs from germline and may be a read error. The chain uses TRBV6-5 and TRBJ1-1, with 9 bases that match TRBD1. Germline V lookup: CDR1 MNHEY, CDR2 SVGAGI. The CDR3 totals 15 residues. The DNA for the CDR3 is TGTGCCAGCAGTTTACCGGGACAGGGCGCAACTGGAGCTTTCTTT. It codes for CASSLPGQGATGAFF.

The chain has TRBV13 and TRBJ2-7, with 9 bases that match TRBD1. The junction had 5 bases not matched to a gene; V was cut back by 10 bases and J by 1 base. The CDR3 spans 13 residues. The germline CDR1 and CDR2 sequences are PRHDT and FYEKMQ (reference sequence). Here the CDR3 DNA reads TGTGCCACCGGGACAGGGCCATCCTACGAGCAGTACTTC. Protein: CATGTGPSYEQYF.

The V call is TRBV30, the J call TRBJ2-1; the D is unclear. Germline loops: CDR1 GTSNPN, CDR2 SVGIG (reference sequence). Trimming took 0 bases from V and 8 from J, leaving 5 bases between them. CDR3 length: 11 amino acids. The CDR3 DNA sequence: TGTGCCTGGAGTGTACGGTATGAGCAGTTCTTC. It codes for CAWSVRYEQFF.

The V call is TRBV2, the J call TRBJ1-1; 7 nucleotides agree with TRBD1. V dropped 6 bases and J dropped 0; count of bases not matched to a gene: 7. The CDR3 runs to 15 residues. Germline CDR1 SNHLY, CDR2 FYNNEI. This chain's CDR3 is CASRADRALNTEAFF. DNA for the CDR3: TGTGCCAGCAGGGCCGACAGGGCGTTGAACACTGAAGCTTTCTTT.

The chain is built from TRBV4-1 and TRBJ2-2; 8 bases fit TRBD2. After removal of 4 bases from V and 1 base from J, the junction contained 5 bases not matched to a gene. Germline lookup yields CDR1 MGHRA and CDR2 YSYEKL. The CDR3 is 16 residues long. CDR3: CASSRTSGQNTGELFF. The CDR3 bases are TGCGCCAGCAGCCGTACTAGCGGTCAGAACACCGGGGAGCTGTTTTTT.

This chain joins TRBV7-2 and TRBJ2-7; D gene ambiguous. V lost 6 bases, J lost 2 bases, and 11 bases lay in between. This CDR3 is 13 amino acids long. The germline CDR1 and CDR2 sequences are SGHTA and FQGNSA. Here the CDR3 reads CASSPLVTYEQYF. CDR3 sequence (DNA): TGTGCCAGCAGTCCGCTAGTTACCTACGAGCAGTACTTC.

This chain joins TRBV30 and TRBJ1-1; D is uncertain. Germline loops: CDR1 GTSNPN, CDR2 SVGIG (reference sequence). This CDR3 has 15 amino acids. V lost 1 base, J lost 0 bases, and 12 bases lay in between. The CDR3 region has the DNA TGTGCCTGGAGTGGTTTTACGGGTATGAACACTGAAGCTTTCTTT. The encoded protein is CAWSGFTGMNTEAFF.

The chain has TRBV2 and TRBJ1-5; D is perhaps TRBD1 (6 bases). The CDR3 sequence is 13 residues long. Germline-derived CDR1 and CDR2 are SNHLY and FYNNEI. The ends were cut back, 9 bases at V and 2 bases at J, with 11 bases in the middle. CDR3 nucleotide sequence: TGTGCCAGTCGTAGACAGGGCAATCAGCCCCAGCATTTT. It translates to CASRRQGNQPQHF.

V and J are TRBV28 and TRBJ1-4; D unresolved. The CDR3 is 15 residues long. Germline V gene sequence: CDR1 MDHEN, CDR2 SYDVKM. The germline V and J ends were trimmed by 10 bases and 6 bases, with 21 bases remaining between them. The CDR3 nucleotides are TGTGCCACCATTCGAGGGAGGACCTCCCATGAAAAACTGTTTTTT. Its translation is CATIRGRTSHEKLFF.

This rearrangement joins TRBV7-9 to TRBJ1-2, with TRBD1 matching over 9 bases. This CDR3 has 14 amino acids. Germline V gene sequence: CDR1 SEHNR, CDR2 FQNEAQ (reference sequence). Trimming removed 6 bases from V and 8 bases from J; junction bases left unmatched: 10. The CDR3 loop is CASSLGTGIGGYTF. In DNA form, the CDR3 reads TGTGCCAGCAGTCTAGGGACAGGGATAGGCGGCTACACCTTC.

V gene TRBV29-1 combines with J gene TRBJ2-3; 10 nucleotides align to TRBD1. CDR3 size: 12 residues. Germline CDR1 SQVTM, CDR2 ANQGSEA. V dropped 7 bases and J dropped 5; count of bases not matched to a gene: 3. In DNA, the CDR3 is TGCAGCGCGGACAGGGGGGGAGATACGCAGTATTTT. It is translated as CSADRGGDTQYF.

The genes are TRBV5-4 and TRBJ2-3; maybe TRBD1 (5 bases). CDR1 and CDR2 from the germline V gene are SGHNT and YYREEE (reference sequence). The V end was cut by 1 base, the J end by 2 bases, with 17 bases between. This CDR3 region has 17 residues. CDR3 region: CASSLIPPRAYTDTQYF. The CDR3 region has the DNA TGTGCCAGCAGCTTGATTCCGCCCAGGGCCTACACAGATACGCAGTATTTT. The full variable domain, with the rest looked up from reference TRBV5-4 and TRBJ2-3, is ETGVTQSPTHLIKTRGQQVTLRCSSQSGHNTVSWYQQALGQGPQFIFQYYREEENGRGNFPPRFSGLQFPNYSSELNVNALELDDSALYLCASSLIPPRAYTDTQYFGPGTRLTVL.

J is TRBJ1-5 and V is TRBV7-9; D is undetermined. This CDR3 contains 15 residues. V was shortened by 1 base and J by 0 bases, with 7 bases between the two germline ends. The germline CDR1 and CDR2 sequences are SEHNR and FQNEAQ (reference sequence). In DNA form, the CDR3 reads TGTGCCAGCAGCTTAGGCGGGGATAGCAATCAGCCCCAGCATTTT. Amino acid sequence: CASSLGGDSNQPQHF.

The CDR3 protein is CASSLGQGSSKLFF. The CDR3 DNA sequence: TGTGCCAGCAGTTTGGGACAGGGGTCCTCAAAACTGTTTTTT. The chain links TRBV28 to TRBJ1-4; 10 nucleotides line up with TRBD1. V lost 3 bases to trimming and J lost 10 bases; unmatched junction nucleotides: 5. CDR1 and CDR2 (germline): MDHEN, SYDVKM. The CDR3 runs to 14 residues. Together with reference TRBV28 and TRBJ1-4, the CDR3 gives the full variable domain: DVKVTQSSRYLVKRTGEKVFLECVQDMDHENMFWYRQDPGLGLRLIYFSYDVKMKEKGDIPEGYSVSREKKERFSLILESASTNQTSMYLCASSLGQGSSKLFFGSGTQLSVL.